This entry describes one T cell receptor beta chain. Regarding time point: pre-sensitization, week 0. Specified treatment: therapeutic diphenylcyclopropenone sensitization with weekly scalp DPC. This sample is drawn from a study of human T cells and chemical hapten exposure. J was trimmed by 5 bases and V by 3 bases; bases with no gene match: 6. This CDR3 has 15 amino acids. CDR1 and CDR2 (germline): KGHSH, LQKENI. In TCRdb, the RACE reads were re-called with MiXCR into one record per CDR3 protein. Of 95,000 to 100,000 distinct CDR3 sequences listed, 9.5% to 14% are singletons. The chain carries TRBV18 and TRBJ2-2; 7 bases are a match to TRBD1. This clonotype was sampled from a woman between 55 and 75 years old with alopecia areata. Some clones in this sample may be carry-over from other donors' samples. The sample here was whole blood, taken in connection with sensitization to the hapten diphenylcyclopropenone (DPC). CDR3 sequence reads: CASSPALTGTGELFF. The CDR3 DNA reads TGTGCCAGCTCACCTGCCTTGACAGGGACCGGGGAGCTGTTTTTT.